This paragraph covers one T cell receptor beta chain sequence. No cognate antigen has been identified for it. Base qualities were left out, and no much larger clone turns up one base away. Donors were approximately 42 systemically healthy Caucasian individuals from Russia aged roughly 6 to 95 years. Each donor gave roughly 11 milliliters of peripheral blood, drawn into EDTA-treated Vacutainer tubes. Ficoll-Paque density-gradient centrifugation was used to isolate PBMCs, with at least 6.5 million obtained per sample. Trizol reagent was used to extract total RNA from the PBMCs, yielding at least 6 micrograms per sample. The percentages of naive CD45RAhigh/CD27high T cells were determined by flow cytometry on a PBMC aliquot from every donor. The data derive from a study of blood T cells in healthy people across ages (dated by TCRdb to 2015 to 2017). Study-level background: In model experiments, roughly one uniquely barcoded TCR beta cDNA molecule per two T cells was captured by template switching. Age-related changes in TCR beta repertoire diversity were measured in the study by deep sequencing normalized with unique cDNA molecular identifiers. The donors were split into four age groups: young (average 16 years), middle-aged (about 40), aged (62) and long-lived (about 82). Donors of different ages were randomly distributed across sequencing lanes to avoid experimental bias. The study analyzed two additional independent replicas of 1 million unique cDNA reads from the same blood draw for two donors, one aged 18 to 30 and one aged 80 or older.

General conclusions and limits of the study: Observed TCR beta diversity per million T cells fell roughly linearly with age, and a significant reduction was already apparent by age approximately 41. Estimates of total diversity from one million sequenced T cells were regarded as lower bounds and underestimates. Bulk unsorted PBMC profiling prevented conclusive comparison of naive and antigen-experienced compartments. Observed TCR beta diversity correlated strongly with the percentage of naive T cells measured by flow cytometry. Donor CMV infection status was unknown, potentially confounding age-related changes in expanded clonotypes. Compared with the aged group, the long-lived group had more naive CD4+ T cells, fewer expanded clones and increased TCR diversity, suggesting age selection.

From its cysteine to its phenylalanine, the CDR3 spans 16 amino acids. Only CDR3 DNA remains: 48 bases, in frame from the first base. Unmatched junction bases come to 7, with V trimmed by 3 bases and J by 0 bases. Taken from the germline V gene, the CDR1 and CDR2 loops are SGDLS and YYNGEE. The library was made by 5' RACE. Sequencing relied on an Illumina HiSeq 2500. A second PCR of roughly 7 to 11 cycles was performed with a sample-barcoded 5' primer and a J-beta primer mix. Each TCR beta cDNA molecule received a unique molecular identifier from a template-switch 5' adaptor carrying 12 random nucleotides. At least 2.5 million CDR3-containing paired-end reads were obtained from each sample. First-strand cDNA synthesis was performed from all RNA using the Mint cDNA synthesis kit, with priming by a TRBC-specific oligonucleotide. Following uracil-DNA glycosylase treatment, all cDNA underwent a first 18-cycle PCR with the universal primers M1SS and BC2_uni_R. The authors' analysis ran thus. Normalization of each sample was performed by random selection of 1 million high-quality reads, each carrying a distinct molecular identifier. Reads sharing molecular identifiers were discarded rather than binned into consensus sequences. MiTCR, set to a Q25 quality threshold and the strictest error-elimination algorithm, was used for CDR3 identification, clonotype clustering and error correction. A nonparametric unseen species model with Euler transformation was used to estimate a lower bound on total TCR beta diversity. TCRdb's own reprocessing of the public reads used fastp at Q25 and MiXCR and kept productive beta chains. A single entry per CDR3 protein holds the most common genes and DNA from its merged rows. The V and J calls were not made by the authors but by TCRdb's processing. The sample table lists 800,000 or so distinct CDR3 sequences, 46% of them with a count of one. The ten top clones hold roughly 20% of the sample.

The chain is assembled from TRBV9 and TRBJ2-3, with 7 bases in between that match TRBD2. The TCR originated in a man aged 80 or over in good health. Specimen: blood. The CDR3 in this case is CASSETRTRSTDTQYF. Read as DNA, the sequence is TGTGCCAGCAGCGAGACCAGGACTAGGAGCACAGATACGCAGTATTTT.